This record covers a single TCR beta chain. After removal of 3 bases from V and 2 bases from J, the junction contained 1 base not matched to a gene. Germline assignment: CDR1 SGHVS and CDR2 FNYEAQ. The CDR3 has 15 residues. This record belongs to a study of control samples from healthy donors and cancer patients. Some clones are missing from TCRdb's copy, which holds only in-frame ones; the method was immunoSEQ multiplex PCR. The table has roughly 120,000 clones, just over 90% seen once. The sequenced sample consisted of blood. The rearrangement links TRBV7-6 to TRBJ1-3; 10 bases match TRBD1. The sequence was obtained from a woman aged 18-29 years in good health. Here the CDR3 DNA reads TGTGCCAGCAGCTTTGGGACAGGGGCTGGAAACACCATATATTTT. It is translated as CASSFGTGAGNTIYF. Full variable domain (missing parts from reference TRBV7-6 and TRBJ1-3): GAGVSQSPRYKVTKRGQDVALRCDPISGHVSLYWYRQALGQGPEFLTYFNYEAQQDKSGLPNDRFSAERPEGSISTLTIQRTEQRDSAMYRCASSFGTGAGNTIYFGEGSWLTVV.